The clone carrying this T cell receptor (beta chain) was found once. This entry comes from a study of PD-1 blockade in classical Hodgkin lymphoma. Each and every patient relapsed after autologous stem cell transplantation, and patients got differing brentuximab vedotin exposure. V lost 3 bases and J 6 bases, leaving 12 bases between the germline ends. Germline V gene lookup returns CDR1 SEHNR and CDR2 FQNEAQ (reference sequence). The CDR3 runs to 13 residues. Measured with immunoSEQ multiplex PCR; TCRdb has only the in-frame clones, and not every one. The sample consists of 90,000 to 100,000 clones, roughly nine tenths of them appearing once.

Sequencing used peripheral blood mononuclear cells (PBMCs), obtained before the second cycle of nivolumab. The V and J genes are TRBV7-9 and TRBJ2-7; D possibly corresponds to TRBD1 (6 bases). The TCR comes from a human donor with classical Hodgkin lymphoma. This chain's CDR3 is CASSFTQGGEQYF. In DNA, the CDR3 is TGTGCCAGCAGCTTCACACAGGGCGGCGAGCAGTACTTC.